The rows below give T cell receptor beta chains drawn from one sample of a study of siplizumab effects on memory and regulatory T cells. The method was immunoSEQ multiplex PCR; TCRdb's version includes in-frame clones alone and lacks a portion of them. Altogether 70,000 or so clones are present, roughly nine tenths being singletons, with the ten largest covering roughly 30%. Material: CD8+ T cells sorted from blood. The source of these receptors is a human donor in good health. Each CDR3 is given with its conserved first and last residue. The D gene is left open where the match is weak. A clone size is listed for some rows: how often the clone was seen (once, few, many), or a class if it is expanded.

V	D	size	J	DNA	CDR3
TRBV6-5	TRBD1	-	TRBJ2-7	TGTGCCAGCAGTTACTCGGGACAGGGAAGGGACGAGCAGTACTTC	CASSYSGQGRDEQYF
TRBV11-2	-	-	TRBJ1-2	TGTGCCAGCTCCTGGGGGTATGGCTACACCTTC	CASSWGYGYTF
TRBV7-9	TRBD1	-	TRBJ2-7	TGTGCCAGCAGCCCATGGGGGACCGGGACAGGGAGTGACTACGAGCAGTACTTC	CASSPWGTGTGSDYEQYF
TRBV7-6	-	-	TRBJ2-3	TGTGCCAGCAGCTTAGCGGTGCAGAGCACAGATACGCAGTATTTT	CASSLAVQSTDTQYF
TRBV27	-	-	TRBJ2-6	TGTGCCAGCAGGTCCGGGACTGGGGCCAACGTCCTGACTTTC	CASRSGTGANVLTF
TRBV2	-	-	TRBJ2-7	TGTGCCATCCTCTTCGCTCAGGGCGACGAGCAGTACTTC	CAILFAQGDEQYF
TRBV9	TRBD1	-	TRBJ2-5	TGTGCCAGCAGCTCAAGACAGGGTCAAGAGACCCAGTACTTC	CASSSRQGQETQYF
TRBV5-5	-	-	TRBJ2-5	TGTGCCAGCAGCTTAGTAGGTGACAGCATGTACCAAGAGACCCAGTACTTC	CASSLVGDSMYQETQYF
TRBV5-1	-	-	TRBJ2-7	TGCGCCAGCAGCTTGACGGTAGGCGGGGCCCTAGCCCACTACTTC	CASSLTVGGALAHYF
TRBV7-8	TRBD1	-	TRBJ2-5	TGTGCCAGCAGCTCGGGACAGGGGGCTCAGACCCAGTACTTC	CASSSGQGAQTQYF
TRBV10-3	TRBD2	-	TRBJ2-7	TGTGCCATCAGTGATCCTACTAGCGCGCCCTACGAGCAGTACTTC	CAISDPTSAPYEQYF
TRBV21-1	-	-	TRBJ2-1	TGTGCCAGGCGTTCCACCGGGACAGGTATAACCAATGAGCAGTTCTTC	CARRSTGTGITNEQFF
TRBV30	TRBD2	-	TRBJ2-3	TGTGCCTGGACTAGCGGGACCTGGGGCACAGATACGCAGTATTTT	CAWTSGTWGTDTQYF
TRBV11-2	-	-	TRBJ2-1	TGTGCCAGCAGCTTAGTCGGTGTCAATGAGCAGTTCTTC	CASSLVGVNEQFF
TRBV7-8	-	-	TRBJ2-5	TGTGCCAGCAGCTTAGGCCAGGGAGAGACCCAGTACTTC	CASSLGQGETQYF
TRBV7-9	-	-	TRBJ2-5	TGTGCCAGCAGCATTGCCCCGTCAGGGCCCCAAGAGACCCAGTACTTC	CASSIAPSGPQETQYF
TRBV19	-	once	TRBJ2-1	TGTGCCAGTAGTATATCCTACAATGAGCAGTTCTTC	CASSISYNEQFF
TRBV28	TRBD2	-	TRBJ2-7	TGTGCCAGCAGTAGCCAGCGGGAGTCGTCTTACGAGCAGTACTTC	CASSSQRESSYEQYF
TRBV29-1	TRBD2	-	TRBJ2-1	TGCAGCGTTGAACTGGCGGGAGGTATCGATGAGCAGTTCTTC	CSVELAGGIDEQFF
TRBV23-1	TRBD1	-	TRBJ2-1	TGCGCCAGCAGCCAAATACAGGGGTACAATGAGCAGTTCTTC	CASSQIQGYNEQFF
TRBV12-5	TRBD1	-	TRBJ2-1	TGTGCTAGTGGCCAGGGACAGGGGGCGGACAATGAGCAGTTCTTC	CASGQGQGADNEQFF
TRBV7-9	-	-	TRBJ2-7	TGTGCCAGCAGCTCCCCGGGACCTCCGTCCCCCTACGAGCAGTACTTC	CASSSPGPPSPYEQYF
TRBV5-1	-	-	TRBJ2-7	TGCGCCAGCAGCTTCTTTTCCTACGAGCAGTACTTC	CASSFFSYEQYF
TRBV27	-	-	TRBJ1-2	TGTGCCAGCAGTCCCCTGTTGGGTGACTATGGCTACACCTTC	CASSPLLGDYGYTF
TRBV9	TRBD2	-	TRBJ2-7	TGTGCCAGCAGCGTAGGGCCAGCGGGGTCTTACGAGCAGTACTTC	CASSVGPAGSYEQYF
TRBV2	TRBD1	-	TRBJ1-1	TGTGCCATCTCACTGCCCTTGGGACAGATAACTGAAGCTTTCTTT	CAISLPLGQITEAFF
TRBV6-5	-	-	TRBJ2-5	TGTGCCAGCAGGTCCTACAGGGAAAGCCAAGAGACCCAGTACTTC	CASRSYRESQETQYF
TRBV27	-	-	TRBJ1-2	TGTGCCAGCAGTTTAGGGTCAGAAGCCTACTTC	CASSLGSEAYF
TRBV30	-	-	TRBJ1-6	TGTGCCTGGAGTGTGGCAGATAATTCACCCCTCCACTTT	CAWSVADNSPLHF
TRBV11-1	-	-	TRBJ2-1	TGTGCCAGCAGCTTAGATGGCGGGGGCCATCTTGGTGAGCAGTTCTTC	CASSLDGGGHLGEQFF
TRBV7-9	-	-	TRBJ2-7	TGTGCCAGCAGCTTAGGTCCTGTCAGAACCTACGAGCAGTACTTC	CASSLGPVRTYEQYF
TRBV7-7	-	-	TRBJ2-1	TGTGCTAGCAGCCAGGGGGGTGGGGCTGAGCAGTTCTTC	CASSQGGGAEQFF
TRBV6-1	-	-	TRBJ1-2	TGTGCCAGCAGTGAAACCCCGGGGGAATGGGACTATGGCTACACCTTC	CASSETPGEWDYGYTF
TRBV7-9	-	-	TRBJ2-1	TGTGCCAGCAGCTGGAGCCTAACTCCAGGGCCTGAGCAGTTCTTC	CASSWSLTPGPEQFF
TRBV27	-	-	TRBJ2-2	TGTGCCAGCCGGAGGGGTTACACCGGGGAGCTGTTTTTT	CASRRGYTGELFF
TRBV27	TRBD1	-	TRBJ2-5	TGTGCCAGCAGTTTAGGGACAGGGGTTTGGGAGACCCAGTACTTC	CASSLGTGVWETQYF
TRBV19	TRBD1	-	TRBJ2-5	TGTGCCAGTAGTAGCGACAGGGTTTCGGAGACCCAGTACTTC	CASSSDRVSETQYF
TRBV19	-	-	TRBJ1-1	TGTGCCAGTAGTAAAAGCGGGGGAGGGGAAGCTTTCTTT	CASSKSGGGEAFF
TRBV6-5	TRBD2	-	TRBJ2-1	TGTGCCAGCAGTTACTCCGTAGCGGGGTCGTACAATGAGCAGTTCTTC	CASSYSVAGSYNEQFF
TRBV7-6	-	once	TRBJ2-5	TGTGCCAGCAGCTTATGGGTAGGAGAGACCCAGTACTTC	CASSLWVGETQYF
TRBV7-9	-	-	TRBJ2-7	TGTGCCAGCAGCTTTGACTGGACCTACGAGCAGTACTTC	CASSFDWTYEQYF
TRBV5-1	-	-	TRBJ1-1	TGCGCCAGCAGCTTGGTTCAGGGAATGAACACTGAAGCTTTCTTT	CASSLVQGMNTEAFF
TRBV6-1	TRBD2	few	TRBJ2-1	TGTGCCAGCACTAGTACTAGCGGGAGCTACAATGAGCAGTTCTTC	CASTSTSGSYNEQFF
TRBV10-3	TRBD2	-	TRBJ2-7	TGTGCCATCAGTAAAGGACTAGCGGGAGACGAGCAGTACTTC	CAISKGLAGDEQYF
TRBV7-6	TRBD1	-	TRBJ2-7	TGTGCCAGCAGCTCTGTTACCGGGACAGGGAAGTACGAGCAGTACTTC	CASSSVTGTGKYEQYF
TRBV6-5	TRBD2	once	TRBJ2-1	TGTGCCAGCAGTTACTCTGCTAGCGGTAGGGACAATGAGCAGTTCTTC	CASSYSASGRDNEQFF
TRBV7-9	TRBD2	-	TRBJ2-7	TGTGCCAGCAGCTTACAAGCGGGGGGCCTTGACGAGCAGTACTTC	CASSLQAGGLDEQYF
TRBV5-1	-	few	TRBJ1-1	TGCGCCAGCAGCTTGGGAGGGGGAACTGAAGCTTTCTTT	CASSLGGGTEAFF
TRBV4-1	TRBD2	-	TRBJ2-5	TGCGCCAGCAGCCGGACTAGCGGGATTGCGGAGACCCAGTACTTC	CASSRTSGIAETQYF
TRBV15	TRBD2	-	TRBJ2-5	TGTGCCACCAGCCTCCAAGGCGGACTAGCGGCCCTGTACCAAGAGACCCAGTACTTC	CATSLQGGLAALYQETQYF
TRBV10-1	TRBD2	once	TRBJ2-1	TGCGCCAGCGGGCTAGCGGGGACCGACAATGAGCAGTTCTTC	CASGLAGTDNEQFF
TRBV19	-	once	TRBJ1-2	TGTGCCAGTAGTATAGGACAGAACGGCTACACCTTC	CASSIGQNGYTF
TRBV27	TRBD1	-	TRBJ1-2	TGTGCCAGCAGCCGATGGGACAGTAGGCTCTCGGGCTATGGCTACACCTTC	CASSRWDSRLSGYGYTF
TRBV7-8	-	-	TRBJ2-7	TGTGCCAGCAGCTTATCGAAGGGGGACTACGAGCAGTACTTC	CASSLSKGDYEQYF
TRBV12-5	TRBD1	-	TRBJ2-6	TGTGCTAGTGGTTTGGGGCCGGGACAGCCCCGCTGGGCCAACGTCCTGACTTTC	CASGLGPGQPRWANVLTF
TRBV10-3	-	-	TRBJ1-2	TGTGCCATCAGTGATTCCCCGGGAGAGGGCTACACCTTC	CAISDSPGEGYTF
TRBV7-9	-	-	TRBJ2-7	TGTGCCAGCACCTCTTCGGGTCACGAGCAGTACTTC	CASTSSGHEQYF